These T cell receptor beta chains were read from a single sample in a study of OX40 agonist ivuxolimab in advanced cancers. This table comes from immunoSEQ multiplex PCR, and its TCRdb copy is limited to in-frame clones, with some not included. The sample consists of approximately 60,000 clones, roughly nine tenths of them appearing once. The specimen was CD4+ or CD8+ T cells sorted from blood, collected in a trial of the OX40 agonist ivuxolimab. These receptors were collected from an adult with an advanced solid tumor such as melanoma, head and neck, liver or kidney cancer. The CDR3 runs from the conserved cysteine through the conserved F or W. D genes are given only for firm matches. The size field is filled for only some rows; it gives once, few, many or a size class.

abundance | j_gene | d_gene | v_gene | CDR3nt | CDR3aa
. | TRBJ2-3 | . | TRBV4-1 | TGCGCCAGCAGCCATGCGGCAGGGATGGGCACAGATACGCAGTATTTT | CASSHAAGMGTDTQYF
. | TRBJ1-2 | TRBD1 | TRBV27 | TGTGCCAGCAGACGGACAGGGGACTATGGCTACACCTTC | CASRRTGDYGYTF
. | TRBJ2-7 | . | TRBV5-5 | TGTGCCAGCAGCTTCAGGGGATACGAGCAGTACTTC | CASSFRGYEQYF
. | TRBJ2-1 | . | TRBV7-3 | TGTGCCAGCAGCTTAATTCCACACGCCTACAATGAGCAGTTCTTC | CASSLIPHAYNEQFF
. | TRBJ1-3 | . | TRBV4-1 | TGCGCCAGCAGCCACTCAGAAAACTCTGGAAACACCATATATTTT | CASSHSENSGNTIYF
. | TRBJ2-5 | TRBD2 | TRBV5-4 | TGTGCCAGCAGGGAGTTTGCGGGGGGGCTAAAGACCCAGTACTTC | CASREFAGGLKTQYF
. | TRBJ1-4 | . | TRBV7-9 | TGTGCCAGCAGCTCGGAAGGTACTAATGAAAAACTGTTTTTT | CASSSEGTNEKLFF
. | TRBJ1-2 | TRBD1 | TRBV9 | TGTGCCAGCAGCGTAGGACAGGGTAGTATCCGAAACTATGGCTACACCTTC | CASSVGQGSIRNYGYTF
. | TRBJ2-7 | TRBD2 | TRBV6-1 | TGTGCCAGCAGTGAAAAAACTAGCGGGCCATTCTACGAGCAGTACTTC | CASSEKTSGPFYEQYF
. | TRBJ2-1 | . | TRBV10-1 | TGCGCCAGCAGTGAGCAATCTCCTCGTGGAGGCAATGAGCAGTTCTTC | CASSEQSPRGGNEQFF
. | TRBJ2-3 | . | TRBV13 | TGTGCCAGCAGCCAAGGGGGACGCACAGATACGCAGTATTTT | CASSQGGRTDTQYF
. | TRBJ2-3 | TRBD2 | TRBV9 | TGTGCCAGCAGCGGGACTAGCGGGAGGGCCTGGGGCACAGATACGCAGTATTTT | CASSGTSGRAWGTDTQYF
. | TRBJ2-2 | . | TRBV27 | TGTGCCAGCAGTCTTAACAGGGATTTCGTCTCCGGGGAGCTGTTTTTT | CASSLNRDFVSGELFF
. | TRBJ1-2 | TRBD1 | TRBV9 | TGTGCCAGCAGCGTAGGGACAGGCCTCGACTATGGCTACACCTTC | CASSVGTGLDYGYTF
. | TRBJ1-1 | . | TRBV13 | TGTGCCAGCAGCTCTTCTGGCCTACTAGACACTGAAGCTTTCTTT | CASSSSGLLDTEAFF
. | TRBJ1-2 | . | TRBV15 | TGTGCCACCAGTCCTGAGGACGGAACAGAAACCTCTAACTATGGCTACACCTTC | CATSPEDGTETSNYGYTF
. | TRBJ2-5 | . | TRBV2 | TGTGCCAGCAGTGAAGTTTCTTTGAGGCAGAAAGAGACCCAGTACTTC | CASSEVSLRQKETQYF
. | TRBJ2-2 | . | TRBV9 | TGTGCCAGCAGCCCCGATCTCGGGGAGCTGTTTTTT | CASSPDLGELFF
. | TRBJ2-7 | TRBD2 | TRBV18 | TGTGCCAGCTCACTTCGACTAGCGGGGCCCTACGAGCAGTACTTC | CASSLRLAGPYEQYF
. | TRBJ2-7 | . | TRBV30 | TGTGCCTGGAGTTCCGGGACGGCTCCAGGTCTCGAGCAGTACTTC | CAWSSGTAPGLEQYF
once | TRBJ2-1 | TRBD1 | TRBV5-6 | TGTGCCAGCAGCGTTGCCGGGACAGGGTCCTACAATGAGCAGTTCTTC | CASSVAGTGSYNEQFF
. | TRBJ2-1 | TRBD1 | TRBV9 | TGTGCCAGCAGCGCTCGGGACAGGGGGAGTGAGCAGTTCTTC | CASSARDRGSEQFF
once | TRBJ1-1 | . | TRBV7-9 | TGTGCCAGCAGCTTACGGGATATCGGTGAAGCTTTCTTT | CASSLRDIGEAFF
. | TRBJ1-5 | TRBD1 | TRBV7-9 | TGTGCCAGCAGCTTAGTGGGGGACAGGGATCAGCCCCAGCATTTT | CASSLVGDRDQPQHF
. | TRBJ2-2 | TRBD2 | TRBV6-5 | TGTGCCAGCAGTTACCTGACTAGCGGGCTAACCGGGGAGCTGTTTTTT | CASSYLTSGLTGELFF
once | TRBJ2-5 | . | TRBV4-1 | TGCGCCAGCAGCCAGGGATCCTTTGAGGCCCAGTACTTC | CASSQGSFEAQYF
few | TRBJ2-1 | TRBD2 | TRBV6-4 | TGTGCCAGCAGTGAACGCGGGGGGGTGTCTGAGCAGTTCTTC | CASSERGGVSEQFF
. | TRBJ2-5 | . | TRBV19 | TGTGCCAGTAGTAGCCCTGCATGGGAGACCCAGTACTTC | CASSSPAWETQYF
. | TRBJ2-1 | TRBD2 | TRBV6-6 | TGTGCCAGCAGTTTCACCGGGACTAGCGGGAATGAGCAGTTCTTC | CASSFTGTSGNEQFF
. | TRBJ2-3 | . | TRBV30 | TGTGCCTGGTTGTCTAGCGACACAGATACGCAGTATTTT | CAWLSSDTDTQYF
. | TRBJ2-7 | . | TRBV5-4 | TGTGCCAGCAGCTTGGGGGGTCTCTTAGACGAGCAGTACTTC | CASSLGGLLDEQYF
. | TRBJ2-1 | . | TRBV5-1 | TGCGCCAGCAGCTCCGAGGGGGGGGGATTTAATGAGCAGTTCTTC | CASSSEGGGFNEQFF
. | TRBJ1-2 | TRBD1 | TRBV30 | TGTGCCTGGGGACAGGGCCTAGCTAACTATGGCTACACCTTC | CAWGQGLANYGYTF